Below are 17 T cell receptor beta chains sequenced from a single sample in a study of cytomegalovirus exposure and HLA in healthy donors. The PCR ran on 60 Vbeta and 13 Jbeta primers. The repertoire was sequenced with immunoSEQ multiplex PCR; TCRdb's copy has only in-frame clones and lacks some. Altogether 200,000 to 300,000 clones are present, more than 75% being singletons, with the ten largest covering about 0.25%. Specimen: PBMCs. The source of these receptors is a girl aged 2 to 9 in good health and CMV-seronegative.

J is TRBJ2-7 and V is TRBV7-2; D gene uncertain. This CDR3 has 14 residues. Per the germline V gene, CDR1 is SGHTA and CDR2 is FQGNSA. V shed 3 bases and J shed 2 bases, with 11 bases lying between them. The CDR3 bases are TGTGCCAGCAGCTTTAAGAGTTCACCCTACGAGCAGTACTTC. Translation: CASSFKSSPYEQYF. The whole variable domain, remainder taken from reference TRBV7-2 and TRBJ2-7, is GAGVSQSPSNKVTEKGKDVELRCDPISGHTALYWYRQSLGQGLEFLIYFQGNSAPDKSGLPSDRFSAERTGGSVSTLTIQRTQQEDSAVYLCASSFKSSPYEQYFGPGTRLTVT.

V gene TRBV5-6 combines with J gene TRBJ1-2; 9 nucleotides align to TRBD1. J gave up 8 bases and V 2 bases, and 10 bases lay outside the gene matches. Germline CDR1 reads SGHDT; CDR2 reads YYEEEE. This CDR3 is 15 amino acids long. Here the CDR3 reads CASSFPGTGFGGYTF. The CDR3 DNA sequence: TGTGCCAGCAGCTTTCCCGGGACAGGGTTTGGCGGCTACACCTTC.

The rearrangement joins TRBV6-6 to TRBJ1-2; unclear D gene. V lost 3 bases and J lost 4, with 12 bases in between. Germline lookup yields CDR1 MNHNY and CDR2 SVGAGI (reference sequence). The CDR3 totals 14 residues. CDR3: CASSYNEQIYGYTF. CDR3 nucleotide sequence: TGTGCCAGCAGTTATAACGAACAGATCTATGGCTACACCTTC.

The gene calls are TRBV19 and TRBJ2-5, with 10 bases lining up with TRBD1. Trimming at V came to 2 bases and at J to 5 bases, leaving 8 bases not matched to a gene. The CDR3 loop spans 16 amino acids. Germline values: CDR1 LNHDA, CDR2 SQIVND (reference sequence). CDR3 in DNA: TGTGCCAGTAGTATAAGGGACAGGGGTGGAACGGAGACCCAGTACTTC. As protein: CASSIRDRGGTETQYF.

The chain recombines TRBV5-6 with TRBJ1-3; 7 nucleotides agree with TRBD1. Trimming took 0 bases from V and 4 from J; bases not matched to a gene: 10. Germline loops: CDR1 SGHDT, CDR2 YYEEEE. The CDR3 is made up of 17 amino acids. The CDR3 DNA is TGTGCCAGCAGCTTGGCTCGACAGGGCCAATCCGGAAACACCATATATTTT. Translation: CASSLARQGQSGNTIYF.

This clone appeared a few times. This rearrangement joins TRBV7-9 to TRBJ2-7, with 11 nucleotides matching TRBD2. J gave up 7 bases and V 2 bases, and 7 bases lay outside the gene matches. This CDR3 is 15 amino acids long. From germline, CDR1 is SEHNR and CDR2 FQNEAQ (reference sequence). The CDR3 protein is CASSLTLAGVEEQYF. The CDR3 region has the DNA TGTGCCAGCAGCTTAACACTAGCGGGAGTGGAAGAGCAGTACTTC.

This chain links TRBV7-9 with TRBJ2-7; TRBD1 matches at 7 bases. Germline CDR1 and CDR2: SEHNR and FQNEAQ (reference sequence). V lost 6 bases and J lost 4; bases outside the gene matches: 6. This CDR3 has 13 amino acids. CDR3 nucleotides: TGTGCCAGCAGACAGGGGCACGCGTACGAGCAGTACTTC. It codes for CASRQGHAYEQYF. Full variable domain (missing parts from reference TRBV7-9 and TRBJ2-7): DTGVSQNPRHKITKRGQNVTFRCDPISEHNRLYWYRQTLGQGPEFLTYFQNEAQLEKSRLLSDRFSAERPKGSFSTLEIQRTEQGDSAMYLCASRQGHAYEQYFGPGTRLTVT.

J is TRBJ1-1 and V is TRBV7-2; a weak D match, TRBD1 (6 bases). Trimming removed 1 base at V and 3 bases at J, with 9 bases between. The germline V gene has CDR1 SGHTA and CDR2 FQGNSA. The CDR3 is made up of 14 amino acids. The CDR3 DNA reads as TGTGCCAGCAGCTTAGTCTACAGGGACACTGAAGCTTTCTTT. Its protein is CASSLVYRDTEAFF.

The chain has TRBV2 and TRBJ2-4; D is possibly TRBD1 (5 bases). V lost 6 bases and J lost 0, with 15 bases in between. The germline V gene has CDR1 SNHLY and CDR2 FYNNEI. The CDR3 extends over 16 amino acids. CDR3 amino acids: CASRVTDPLAKNIQYF. The CDR3 DNA follows: TGTGCCAGCAGGGTGACAGATCCTCTAGCCAAAAACATTCAGTACTTC.

The J gene is TRBJ2-5, the V gene TRBV29-1; D gene unclear. The V gene's germline CDR1 is SQVTM and CDR2 ANQGSEA. Trimming removed 3 bases from V and 5 bases from J, with 10 bases in between. This CDR3 contains 12 residues. The CDR3 coding sequence is TGCAGCGTTGAGAGACACCGGGAGACCCAGTACTTC. It encodes CSVERHRETQYF.

This clone was recorded a few times. The chain is built from TRBV4-1 and TRBJ2-7, with D perhaps TRBD1 (5 bases). V shed 3 bases and J shed 2 bases, with 8 bases lying between them. The germline gives CDR1 MGHRA, CDR2 YSYEKL. The CDR3 is 13 amino acids. CDR3 in amino acids: CASSHPRAYEQYF. In DNA, the CDR3 is TGCGCCAGCAGCCACCCCAGGGCCTACGAGCAGTACTTC.

This clone was observed a few times. This chain connects TRBV5-1 to TRBJ2-7; D is undetermined. Per germline, CDR1 SGHRS and CDR2 YFSETQ. CDR3 size: 14 residues. Trimming cost V 0 bases and J 2 bases, with 9 bases left between them. This CDR3 reads CASSLDTYAYEQYF. CDR3 coding DNA: TGCGCCAGCAGCTTGGATACCTACGCCTACGAGCAGTACTTC.

This chain joins TRBV5-1 and TRBJ1-3; 7 bases agree with TRBD1. The ends lost 3 bases at V and 4 bases at J; junction bases unmatched: 4. The length of the CDR3 is 14 residues. Germline-derived CDR1 and CDR2 are SGHRS and YFSETQ. For the CDR3, the DNA is TGCGCCAGCAGCTCCGGGACAGAGGGAAACACCATATATTTT. Amino acid sequence: CASSSGTEGNTIYF.

This clone occurred once. The chain combines TRBV15 with TRBJ2-7; 8 bases match TRBD2. This CDR3 is 15 amino acids long. Per germline, CDR1 LNHNV and CDR2 YYDKDF (reference sequence). Trimming removed 5 bases from V and 4 bases from J; junction bases left unmatched: 10. The CDR3 nucleotides read TGTGCCACCAGCCGAACGCGAGCGGGAGTGTACGAGCAGTACTTC. This gives the protein CATSRTRAGVYEQYF.

The rearrangement uses TRBV27 and TRBJ2-7; tentative D call: TRBD2 (5 bases). This CDR3 is built from 14 residues. With 6 bases removed from V and 2 bases from J, the gap between germline ends came to 14 bases. Germline-derived CDR1 and CDR2 are MNHEY and SMNVEV (reference sequence). The CDR3 spells CASSPLDLPYEQYF. The CDR3 DNA follows: TGTGCCAGCAGCCCCTTGGACTTACCCTACGAGCAGTACTTC.

The CDR3 nucleotides are TGTGCCAGCAGCTTTGCGACGACTAGCGACTACGAGCAGTACTTC. Protein product: CASSFATTSDYEQYF. V usage is TRBV5-6 and J usage is TRBJ2-7; the match to TRBD2 covers 8 bases. CDR1 and CDR2 (germline): SGHDT, YYEEEE. V lost 2 bases to trimming and J lost 3 bases; unmatched junction nucleotides: 7. The CDR3 extends over 15 amino acids.

This clone was picked up a small number of times. This chain uses TRBV2 with TRBJ2-7; D possibly corresponds to TRBD1 (5 bases). CDR3 length: 14 residues. V lost 6 bases and J lost 0, with 12 bases in between. In germline, CDR1 is SNHLY, CDR2 FYNNEI. Here the CDR3 DNA reads TGTGCCAGCAGAGAGACAGATAGCTCCTACGAGCAGTACTTC. Encoded protein: CASRETDSSYEQYF.